This T cell receptor beta chain comes out of a study of CD8 T cells in Susac syndrome. Per germline, CDR1 MNHEY and CDR2 SVGEGT. The CDR3 totals 12 residues. Trimming removed 4 bases from V and 12 bases from J, with 15 bases in between. This clonotype is a singleton in its sample. The RNA input was about 0.5 to 1 ug, and it was reverse transcribed with random hexamers. TCRdb reanalysed the immunoSEQ multiplex PCR reads using MiXCR and keeps one entry per CDR3 protein. There are 150,000 or so distinct CDR3 sequences in the sample; 95% occur only once, and about 0.15% lies in the top ten. This TCR was sampled from a human donor with Susac syndrome. The J gene is TRBJ1-1, the V gene TRBV6-2 or TRBV6-3; tentative D call: TRBD1 (6 bases). Sequences were obtained from CD4+ T cells from PBMCs. The DNA for the CDR3 is TGTGCCAGCAGTTTTGGACAGAACCTTCCTTTCTTT. This translates into CASSFGQNLPFF.